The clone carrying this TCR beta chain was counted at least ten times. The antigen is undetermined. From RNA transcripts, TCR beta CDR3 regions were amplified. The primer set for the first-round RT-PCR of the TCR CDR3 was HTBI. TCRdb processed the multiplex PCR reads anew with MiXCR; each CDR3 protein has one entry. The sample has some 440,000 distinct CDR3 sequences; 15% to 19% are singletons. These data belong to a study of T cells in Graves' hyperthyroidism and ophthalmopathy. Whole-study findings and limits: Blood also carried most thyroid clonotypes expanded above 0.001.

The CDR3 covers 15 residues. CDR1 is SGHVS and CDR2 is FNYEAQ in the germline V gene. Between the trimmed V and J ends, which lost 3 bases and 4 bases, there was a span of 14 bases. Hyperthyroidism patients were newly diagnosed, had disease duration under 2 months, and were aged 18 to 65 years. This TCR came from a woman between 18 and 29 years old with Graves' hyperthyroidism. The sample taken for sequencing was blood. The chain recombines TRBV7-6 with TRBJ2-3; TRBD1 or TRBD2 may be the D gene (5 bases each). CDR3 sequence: CASSLGTVGPDTQYF. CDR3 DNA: TGTGCCAGCAGCTTGGGGACGGTGGGACCAGATACGCAGTATTTT.